What follows describes a single T cell receptor (beta chain). The data derive from a study of blood T cell repertoires in COVID-19. Assignments of participants to cohorts depended upon their own reported clinical history. CDR3 length: 16 amino acids. The V end was cut by 0 bases, the J end by 4 bases, with 16 bases between. Per the germline V gene, CDR1 is MNHNS and CDR2 is SASEGT. Data came from immunoSEQ multiplex PCR; TCRdb stores just in-frame clones and leaves some out. The table includes roughly 250,000 clones, about 83% detected once. This TCR was recovered from a woman aged 40 to 50 who had been exposed to COVID-19. The chain employs TRBV6-1 and TRBJ2-7, with D possibly being TRBD2 (7 bases). The sequenced sample was PBMCs or T cells enriched from blood (not recorded which). The CDR3 nucleotides read TGTGCCAGCAGTGAAGCTGAACAGGGAGGGAGGTACGAGCAGTACTTC. The encoded protein is CASSEAEQGGRYEQYF.